The 19 T cell receptor beta chains below were found in one sample sequenced in a study of blood T cell repertoires in COVID-19. Repertoires were generated with immunoSEQ multiplex PCR, while TCRdb's copy carries only in-frame clones and drops some. The sample records about 370,000 clones, 70% to 90% being singletons. The sample comprised peripheral blood. These receptor sequences come from a woman aged 30 to 39 with COVID-19, enrolled during active disease.

This clone is a singleton in its sample. The CDR3 DNA sequence: TGTGCCAGCAGCCGCGGGGGCAGCCAAAATTCACCCCTCCACTTT. Translating it yields CASSRGGSQNSPLHF. The chain uses TRBV7-6 and TRBJ1-6; D possibly corresponds to TRBD1 (6 bases). Trimming left V 5 bases short and J 7 bases short, with 15 bases between. The germline V gene has CDR1 SGHVS and CDR2 FNYEAQ. CDR3 length equals 15 residues.

This clone came up a few times. The V gene is TRBV7-9, the J gene TRBJ2-1; tentative D call: TRBD1 (6 bases). The CDR3 spans 13 residues. V was trimmed by 3 bases and J by 5 bases, leaving 8 bases between them. From germline, CDR1 is SEHNR and CDR2 FQNEAQ (reference sequence). The CDR3 region has the DNA TGTGCCAGCAGCTTCAACAGGGACAATGAGCAGTTCTTC. Its protein product is CASSFNRDNEQFF.

This sequence joins TRBV5-6 and TRBJ1-4, with D perhaps matching TRBD1 (5 bases). CDR1 SGHDT and CDR2 YYEEEE come from the germline V gene. The CDR3 is 15 residues long. V was cut by 1 base and J by 3 bases, with 10 bases left in between. The CDR3 nucleotides read TGTGCCAGCAGCTTGTCGGCAGGGTCTAATGAAAAACTGTTTTTT. Amino acid sequence: CASSLSAGSNEKLFF. The entire variable domain, with the rest obtained from reference TRBV5-6 and TRBJ1-4, is as follows: DAGVTQSPTHLIKTRGQQVTLRCSPKSGHDTVSWYQQALGQGPQFIFQYYEEEERQRGNFPDRFSGHQFPNYSSELNVNALLLGDSALYLCASSLSAGSNEKLFFGSGTQLSVL.

J is TRBJ2-1 and V is TRBV20-1; tentatively, D is TRBD2 (6 bases). CDR1 and CDR2 from the germline V gene are DFQATT and SNEGSKA (reference sequence). V lost 3 bases and J lost 0, with 12 bases in between. The length of the CDR3 is 15 residues. The CDR3 coding sequence is TGCAGTGCTAGTACCGGGACTTTCTCCTACAATGAGCAGTTCTTC. Amino acid sequence: CSASTGTFSYNEQFF.

The rearrangement joins TRBV15 to TRBJ2-5; TRBD1 is a possible D gene (8 bases). The CDR3 length is 15 residues. Trimming cost V 2 bases and J 9 bases, with 19 bases left between them. Per the germline V gene, CDR1 is LNHNV and CDR2 is YYDKDF (reference sequence). CDR3 DNA: TGTGCCACCAGCAGACAAAGGACAGGGAGGGAGCCCCAGTACTTC. Its translation: CATSRQRTGREPQYF.

This sequence joins TRBV27 and TRBJ1-5; D not certain. The length of the CDR3 is 13 residues. Germline assignment: CDR1 MNHEY and CDR2 SMNVEV (reference sequence). V lost 6 bases and J lost 3, with 9 bases in between. For the CDR3, the DNA is TGTGCCAGCAGCCAGGAATCCAATCAGCCCCAGCATTTT. It specifies CASSQESNQPQHF.

The rearrangement links TRBV6-5 to TRBJ2-7; 7 bases agree with TRBD1. CDR3 length: 15 residues. Germline V gene lookup returns CDR1 MNHEY and CDR2 SVGAGI. Unmatched junction bases numbered 10, after V lost 6 bases and J lost 2 bases. The CDR3 DNA sequence: TGTGCCAGCAGCCGCCCCGGGACAGCCCCCTACGAGCAGTACTTC. Residues: CASSRPGTAPYEQYF.

A few counts support this clone. The rearrangement joins TRBV4-3 to TRBJ2-1; 12 nucleotides agree with TRBD2. The CDR3 runs 17 residues. The junction had 8 bases not matched to a gene; V was cut back by 0 bases and J by 8 bases. CDR1 is LGHNA and CDR2 is YSLEER in the germline V gene. The CDR3 DNA is TGCGCCAGCAGCCAAGATCCGACTAGCGGGGGCTTTGATGAGCAGTTCTTC. Amino acid sequence: CASSQDPTSGGFDEQFF.

CDR3 protein: CASSQRRQGGMSTEAFF. CDR3 sequence (DNA): TGTGCCAGCAGTCAACGTAGGCAGGGCGGGATGAGTACTGAAGCTTTCTTT. The rearrangement links TRBV14 to TRBJ1-1; tentatively, D is TRBD1 (5 bases). Germline assignment: CDR1 SGHDN and CDR2 FVKESK. The CDR3 has 17 amino acids. With 6 bases removed from V and 5 bases from J, the gap between germline ends came to 25 bases.

The chain combines TRBV7-6 with TRBJ2-3, with D possibly being TRBD2 (6 bases). Germline V gene sequence: CDR1 SGHVS, CDR2 FNYEAQ. CDR3 length equals 17 residues. V lost 2 bases to trimming and J lost 4 bases, with 19 bases between them. The CDR3 coding sequence is TGTGCCAGCAGCTTAATCTCGGGAGATGATAGGGCAGATACGCAGTATTTT. As protein: CASSLISGDDRADTQYF.

The V gene is TRBV15, the J gene TRBJ1-1; D may be TRBD1 (6 bases). The CDR3 is made up of 14 amino acids. Germline CDR1 is LNHNV and CDR2 is YYDKDF (reference sequence). Trimming took off 0 bases at V and 6 bases at J, with 11 bases between the two ends. The DNA for the CDR3 is TGTGCCACCAGCAGAGAAGTGGGGGCCTCTGAAGCTTTCTTT. As protein: CATSREVGASEAFF.

V is TRBV5-6 and J is TRBJ2-1, with D uncertain. The CDR3 is made up of 12 amino acids. Germline-derived CDR1 and CDR2 are SGHDT and YYEEEE. Trimming left V 1 base short and J 10 bases short, with 9 bases between. In DNA form, the CDR3 reads TGTGCCAGCAGCTTGAACTCCAGGGAGCAGTTCTTC. Translated, it gives CASSLNSREQFF. Using reference TRBV5-6 and TRBJ2-1 for the parts outside the CDR3, the full variable domain is DAGVTQSPTHLIKTRGQQVTLRCSPKSGHDTVSWYQQALGQGPQFIFQYYEEEERQRGNFPDRFSGHQFPNYSSELNVNALLLGDSALYLCASSLNSREQFFGPGTRLTVL.

The chain joins TRBV7-6 to TRBJ2-1, with 15 bases that match TRBD2. The CDR3 has 16 amino acids. The ends lost 4 bases at V and 10 bases at J; junction bases unmatched: 8. Germline CDR1 SGHVS, CDR2 FNYEAQ. The CDR3, as DNA: TGTGCCAGCAGCTACGAACCGGGACTAGCGGGGGGCGAGCAGTTCTTC. Amino acid sequence: CASSYEPGLAGGEQFF.

The rearrangement uses TRBV12-5 and TRBJ1-6, with a possible D match to TRBD1 (6 bases). This CDR3 is built from 17 residues. The V and J ends lost 4 bases and 0 bases respectively, with 13 bases between them. Germline CDR1 LGHNT, CDR2 FRNRAP. As DNA, the CDR3 is TGTGCTAGTGGTTCAAGGACAGAGAGCTCCTATAATTCACCCCTCCACTTT. It encodes CASGSRTESSYNSPLHF.

This chain links TRBV4-1 with TRBJ2-3; 8 bases are shared with TRBD2. The trim removed 1 base at V and 6 bases at J, leaving 3 bases unmatched. The CDR3 totals 14 residues. Germline V gene sequence: CDR1 MGHRA, CDR2 YSYEKL. The CDR3: CASSQGPGGDTQYF. The CDR3 DNA is TGCGCCAGCAGCCAAGGCCCGGGGGGGGATACGCAGTATTTT.

This chain links TRBV21-1 with TRBJ2-7; the table assigns TRBD2, which was not confirmed against the DNA. TRBV21-1 constitutes a pseudogene. The CDR3 sequence is 17 residues long. CDR3 region: CASSKGFHGEGIYEQYV. CDR3 bases: TGTGCCAGCAGCAAAGGCTTTCATGGGGAGGGAATCTACGAGCAGTACGTC.

CDR3 sequence (DNA): TGTGCCAGCAGTCCACAGGGGATCGCTGAAGCTTTCTTT. This codes for CASSPQGIAEAFF. The chain couples TRBV6-5 to TRBJ1-1; 7 bases line up with TRBD1. The CDR3 has 13 amino acids. Germline values: CDR1 MNHEY, CDR2 SVGAGI. Trimming removed 5 bases from V and 6 bases from J; junction bases left unmatched: 6.

There are a few counts of this clone. This chain connects TRBV19 to TRBJ1-3; D unclear. CDR1 and CDR2 (germline): LNHDA, SQIVND (reference sequence). This CDR3 comprises 17 residues. V was cut by 4 bases and J by 0 bases, with 16 bases left in between. CDR3 loop: CASSTLHSLSSGNTIYF. For the CDR3, the DNA is TGTGCCAGTAGTACTCTCCACAGTCTGAGCTCTGGAAACACCATATATTTT.

V usage is TRBV9 and J usage is TRBJ2-1; 8 positions match TRBD1. Trimming removed 0 bases from V and 7 bases from J; junction bases left unmatched: 6. The length of the CDR3 is 15 residues. Looked up from germline, CDR1 is SGDLS and CDR2 is YYNGEE. The CDR3 protein is CASSVGPGGRNEQFF. CDR3 DNA: TGTGCCAGCAGCGTAGGACCAGGGGGCAGGAATGAGCAGTTCTTC.